A selection of T cell receptor beta chains follows, all from one sample in a study of shared clonotypes between healthy human individuals. This table comes from immunoSEQ multiplex PCR, and its TCRdb copy is limited to in-frame clones, with some not included. The table lists fewer than 850,000 clones, just over 95% of them singletons. The sequenced sample consisted of naive CD8+ T cells sorted from blood. These TCRs come from a young man in good health. CDR3s include the opening cysteine and the closing phenylalanine or tryptophan. The D gene is left open where the match is weak. The listing skips clone size in some rows; elsewhere it reads once, few, many or a size class.

>.|.|TRBV10-3|TRBJ2-2
TGTGCCATCTCCTCCGGGAACACCGGGGAGCTGTTTTTT
CAISSGNTGELFF
>.|.|TRBV7-9|TRBJ1-4
TGTGCCAGCAGCTTAGTATCAGGGCTACTGTTTTTT
CASSLVSGLLFF
>.|TRBD2|TRBV7-2|TRBJ2-1
TGTGCCAGCAGCTTACTAGCGGGAGGTACCGGTGGTGAGCAGTTCTTC
CASSLLAGGTGGEQFF
>.|.|TRBV10-2|TRBJ1-4
TGCGCCAGCAGTGAGTCTGTAGCAACTAATGAAAAACTGTTTTTT
CASSESVATNEKLFF
>.|.|TRBV6-5|TRBJ2-7
TGTGCCAGCAGTTACTCCCAGGGAGATTCCTCCTACGAGCAGTACTTC
CASSYSQGDSSYEQYF
>.|TRBD2|TRBV5-4|TRBJ2-7
TGTGCCAGCAGCTCGCCGACTAGCAGATCCTACGAGCAGTACTTC
CASSSPTSRSYEQYF
>.|.|TRBV11-2|TRBJ2-1
TGTGCCAGCAGCTTTTCCTCCTACAATGAGCAGTTCTTC
CASSFSSYNEQFF
>.|TRBD2|TRBV5-4|TRBJ2-1
TGTGCCAGCAGCTTAATAACTAGCGGAAATGAGCAGTTCTTC
CASSLITSGNEQFF
>once|.|TRBV27|TRBJ2-1
TGTGCCAGCAGTTTAGGTGGGGCTTACTCCTACAATGAGCAGTTCTTC
CASSLGGAYSYNEQFF
>.|.|TRBV29-1|TRBJ1-1
TGCAGCGTCGAGAAGGGGAACACTGAAGCTTTCTTT
CSVEKGNTEAFF
>once|TRBD2|TRBV27|TRBJ2-2
TGTGCCAGCAGTTTTCTTCTAGCGGGAGGACCCACCGGGGAGCTGTTTTTT
CASSFLLAGGPTGELFF
>.|.|TRBV5-6|TRBJ1-2
TGTGCCAGCAGCTTGGAGTGGCAGGACAGCCCGGGAGATGGCTACACCTTC
CASSLEWQDSPGDGYTF
>.|TRBD1|TRBV14|TRBJ1-2
TGTGCCAGCAGCTATATAACCGGGACAGGGGGCTCTGGCTACACCTTC
CASSYITGTGGSGYTF
>.|.|TRBV9|TRBJ1-5
TGTGCCAGCAGCGTAGGGGGGGGCAATCAGCCCCAGCATTTT
CASSVGGGNQPQHF
>once|TRBD1|TRBV10-3|TRBJ1-5
TGTGCCAAAAAAACAGGGGACCCGGGCAATCAGCCCCAGCATTTT
CAKKTGDPGNQPQHF
>.|TRBD2|TRBV14|TRBJ2-1
TGTGCCAGCAGCCAACTAGCGGGAGGACATAATGAGCAGTTCTTC
CASSQLAGGHNEQFF
>.|TRBD2|TRBV2|TRBJ2-1
TGTGCCAGCAGTGCCAACCTAGCGGGAGGGAGCGATGAGCAGTTCTTC
CASSANLAGGSDEQFF
>once|TRBD2|TRBV5-8|TRBJ2-1
TGTGCCAGCAGCTCTAGCGGGAGCCCATTGGATGAGCAGTTCTTC
CASSSSGSPLDEQFF
>.|.|TRBV14|TRBJ1-2
TGTGCCAGCAGCCAAGACTGGCCAGCGTATGGCTACACCTTC
CASSQDWPAYGYTF
>.|TRBD1|TRBV27|TRBJ2-1
TGTGCCAGCAGTTTGGGACAGAGACCGTACAATGAGCAGTTCTTC
CASSLGQRPYNEQFF
>.|TRBD1|TRBV27|TRBJ2-7
TGTGCCAGCAGCTACAGGGGATTCGGCTACGAGCAGTACTTC
CASSYRGFGYEQYF
>.|TRBD1|TRBV6-4|TRBJ2-7
TGTAACAGGGGGGATACCTTCTACGAGCAGTACTTC
CNRGDTFYEQYF
>.|TRBD2|TRBV29-1|TRBJ2-7
TGCAGCGTTGAGGTGCGGGAGGAGCAGTACTTC
CSVEVREEQYF
>.|.|TRBV30|TRBJ2-7
TGTGCCTGGAGGGGTCCGTCCTACGAGCAGTACTTC
CAWRGPSYEQYF
>.|.|TRBV29-1|TRBJ2-7
TGCAGCGTCGCGCAGTCGGAGCAGTACTTC
CSVAQSEQYF
>.|TRBD1|TRBV7-9|TRBJ1-5
TGTGCCAGCAGCTTAGGCTCCGGGACAGAATTCAATCAGCCCCAGCATTTT
CASSLGSGTEFNQPQHF
>.|.|TRBV10-3|TRBJ2-7
TGTGCCATCACGGAGGCTGTGAACTCCTACGAGCAGTACTTC
CAITEAVNSYEQYF
>.|TRBD2|TRBV18|TRBJ2-7
TGTGCCAGCTCACCCGCGACTAGCGGGAGGGTCCTCTACGAGCAGTACTTC
CASSPATSGRVLYEQYF
>once|TRBD2|TRBV27|TRBJ2-1
TGTGCCAGCAGACTTTCTAGCGGGAGTCCGAATGAGCAGTTCTTC
CASRLSSGSPNEQFF
>once|.|TRBV2|TRBJ2-7
TGTGCCAGCAAAGAAGTGGACCTCAGACAGGACGAGCAGTACTTC
CASKEVDLRQDEQYF
>.|.|TRBV25-1|TRBJ2-7
TGTGCCAGCAGTGAGCAGGGGTTGAACGAGCAGTACTTT
CASSEQGLNEQYF
>.|.|TRBV11-2|TRBJ2-1
TGTGCCAGCAGCTCCCCTGGGGGTAGCGGATATTACAATGAGCAGTTCTTC
CASSSPGGSGYYNEQFF
>.|.|TRBV27|TRBJ2-7
TGTGCCAGCAGTTTAGGGTTCCTCTCCGAGCAGTACTTC
CASSLGFLSEQYF
>.|.|TRBV6-1|TRBJ2-7
TGTGCCAGCAGTGGGGTAGCGGATACCTCCTACGAGCAGTACTTC
CASSGVADTSYEQYF
>.|.|TRBV29-1|TRBJ2-7
TGCAGCGTTTTGGTAACTAGTGCGACCGGGACCTCATTCCCCTACGAGCAGTACTTC
CSVLVTSATGTSFPYEQYF
>.|.|TRBV27|TRBJ1-2
TGTGCCAGCAGTCTCCGACAGGAGGCTAACTATGGCTACACCTTC
CASSLRQEANYGYTF
>.|TRBD1|TRBV7-9|TRBJ2-3
TGTGCCAGCAGCCCGGGACAGGCGAGCACAGATACGCAGTATTTT
CASSPGQASTDTQYF
>.|.|TRBV6-5|TRBJ1-5
TGTGCCAGCGGCCTAGGTCTCAATCAGCCCCAGCATTTT
CASGLGLNQPQHF
>.|TRBD2|TRBV4-3|TRBJ2-2
TGCGCCAGCAGCCAAGATGCAGCGGGAGGCCTAAACACCGGGGAGCTGTTTTTT
CASSQDAAGGLNTGELFF
>once|.|TRBV2|TRBJ2-7
TGTGCCAGCATCGGGACCAAATACGAGCAGTACTTC
CASIGTKYEQYF
>.|TRBD2|TRBV29-1|TRBJ2-1
TGCAGCGTTGATAAGACTAGCGGGAGTACCCGAAATGAGCAGTTCTTC
CSVDKTSGSTRNEQFF
>.|.|TRBV7-9|TRBJ1-1
TGTGCCAGCAGCTGGACGGGAACTGAAGCTTTCTTT
CASSWTGTEAFF
>.|.|TRBV27|TRBJ2-2
TGTGCCAGCAGTGCAACGGCAGGGGCAGCCGGGGAGCTGTTTTTT
CASSATAGAAGELFF
>.|.|TRBV2|TRBJ1-4
TGTGCCAGCGGCCCCCCGGTTGGCGAAAAACTGTTTTTT
CASGPPVGEKLFF
>once|TRBD1|TRBV7-9|TRBJ1-1
TGTGCCAGCAGCCTGACAGGGATGAACACTGAAGCTTTCTTT
CASSLTGMNTEAFF
>.|.|TRBV2|TRBJ2-7
TGTGCCAGCAGCGGGGGGAGACAGGCGGACTACGAGCAGTACTTC
CASSGGRQADYEQYF
>once|.|TRBV27|TRBJ2-7
TGTGCCAGCAGTTTGGGTGGGGGCGGGCTCTACGAGCAGTACTTC
CASSLGGGGLYEQYF
>.|TRBD1|TRBV27|TRBJ1-4
TGTGCCAGCAGTTTATTGAGGGGGCCCCCACGTGAAAAACTGTTTTTT
CASSLLRGPPREKLFF